This record looks at one TCR beta chain sequence and its context. Its cognate antigen is unknown. This specimen comes from a study of beta chain features in type 1 diabetes. Regarding the study as a whole: Any role of HLA type in TCRB rearrangement remained unresolved here. Although PCR might favor shorter templates, it would do so equally in patients and controls. Moderately but significantly shorter TCRB CDR3s were found in Type 1 diabetes patients in all four CD4+ subsets.

Sequencing targeted expressed TCRB transcripts, as all isolated RNA had been reverse transcribed. Measured with immunoSEQ multiplex PCR; TCRdb has only the in-frame clones, and not every one. The sample contains about 160,000 clones, approximately 7.9% of which appear only once. A CD45RO/CCR7/CD25/CD127/CD95/CD27 panel sorted naive, central memory, regulatory and stem cell-like memory CD4+ cells. The sequence derives from a man younger than 30 with type 1 diabetes. Sample: central memory CD4+ T cells from blood.

In DNA form, the CDR3 reads TGTGCCTCCACCGGGACAGGGGTCCCCGGGGAGCTGTTTTTT. It codes for CASTGTGVPGELFF. This rearrangement joins TRBV30 to TRBJ2-2; 10 nucleotides line up with TRBD1. The CDR3 has 14 residues. Germline trimming cut 7 bases from V and 6 bases from J; bases unmatched to any gene: 8. Germline CDR1 reads GTSNPN; CDR2 reads SVGIG (reference sequence).